This T cell receptor beta chain derives from a study of cytomegalovirus exposure and HLA in healthy donors. Study-level background: For the approximately 360 genotyped donors, more than 80% fell within the Caucasian-associated ancestry cluster.

This CDR3 region has 14 residues. From germline, CDR1 is ENHRY and CDR2 SYGVKD. Losses at the gene ends were 3 bases for V and 6 bases for J; bases not matched to a gene: 5. The PCR made use of 60 Vbeta and 13 Jbeta primers. This table comes from immunoSEQ multiplex PCR, and its TCRdb copy is limited to in-frame clones, with some not included. The profile shows about 160,000 clones, 65% to 80% of them singletons. On this clone: Its antigen is undetermined.

The study, taken as a whole, reports: Most TCR sequences were seen very rarely across donors, but some public TCRs occurred in many. The authors listed approximately 160 TCR beta chains as cytomegalovirus-associated.

This TCR derives from a man aged 35-49 years in good health and CMV-seronegative. V usage is TRBV10-3 and J usage is TRBJ2-1, with TRBD1 identical over 7 bases. Sequencing was done on a sample of PBMCs. CDR3 protein: CAISEETGVNEQFF. CDR3 nucleotides: TGTGCCATCAGTGAAGAAACAGGGGTCAATGAGCAGTTCTTC.